Each of the 14 T cell receptor beta chains below was sequenced from the same sample in a study of T cells expressing NK-cell markers (dated by TCRdb to 2018 to 2020). Library preparation was by 5' RACE. The sequencer listed for this sample is Illumina HiSeq 2000. TCRdb reprocessed the reads into one record per CDR3 protein sequence, lacking DNA. This sample's records show some 600,000 distinct CDR3 sequences. The ten largest clonotypes hold approximately 4% of the sample. The sample was blood T cells: a sorted CD56 or NKG2C T cell subset, CD4+ or CD8+ T cells, or bulk PBMC T cells (not recorded which). The receptors shown here come from a man younger than 30 in good health. Donor details come from another sample of the same person, matched by shared clones.

The chain joins TRBV9 to TRBJ1-1; TCRdb's D call of TRBD1 is untestable without DNA. Germline assignment: CDR1 SGDLS and CDR2 YYNGEE. CDR3 length: 14 amino acids. This CDR3 is CASRRTGGDSEAFF.

V usage is TRBV11-2 and J usage is TRBJ2-1; no DNA is available, so the TRBD1 call from TCRdb remains unchecked. Germline V CDR1 and CDR2: SGHAT, FQNNGV. The CDR3 runs 16 residues. Here the CDR3 reads CASNPSQGGYYNEQFF.

The chain employs TRBV11-2 and TRBJ2-1; TCRdb indicates TRBD2, and absent DNA this call remains unverified. This CDR3 has 18 amino acids. The germline gives CDR1 SGHAT, CDR2 FQNNGV. The CDR3 sequence is CASSLLRRGQRSYNEQFF.

This CDR3 is CASRSSGGLSGANVLTF. This chain connects TRBV12-3 or TRBV12-4 to TRBJ2-6; lacking DNA, the TRBD1 call made by TCRdb goes unchecked. There are 17 residues in the CDR3.

The gene calls are TRBV24-1 and TRBJ2-2; the TRBD1 assignment by TCRdb is unverifiable without DNA. The CDR3 consists of 15 residues. Germline V gene data show CDR1 as KGHDR and CDR2 as SFDVKD. CDR3 amino acids: CATSPGQGYTGELFF.

This chain uses TRBV12-3 or TRBV12-4 with TRBJ2-6; absent DNA, TCRdb's TRBD1 call cannot be checked. This CDR3 is 16 amino acids long. CDR3 in amino acids: CASSLGAGSRANVLTF.

The chain couples TRBV9 to TRBJ2-3. This CDR3 is built from 16 residues. Germline lookup yields CDR1 SGDLS and CDR2 YYNGEE. The CDR3 spells CASSVGLAGGTDTQYF. The full variable domain, completed using reference TRBV9 and TRBJ2-3, is DSGVTQTPKHLITATGQRVTLRCSPRSGDLSVYWYQQSLDQGLQFLIQYYNGEERAKGNILERFSAQQFPDLHSELNLSSLELGDSALYFCASSVGLAGGTDTQYFGPGTRLTVL.

V and J are TRBV12-5 and TRBJ2-1; the TCRdb D gene call, TRBD1, has no DNA to confirm it. The length of the CDR3 is 12 residues. Looked up from germline, CDR1 is LGHNT and CDR2 is FRNRAP. The CDR3 here is CASGLVGDEQFF. The entire variable domain, with the rest obtained from reference TRBV12-5 and TRBJ2-1, is as follows: DARVTQTPRHKVTEMGQEVTMRCQPILGHNTVFWYRQTMMQGLELLAYFRNRAPLDDSGMPKDRFSAEMPDATLATLKIQPSEPRDSAVYFCASGLVGDEQFFGPGTRLTVL.

J is TRBJ1-5 and V is TRBV10-3; TCRdb's D call of TRBD1 is untestable without DNA. CDR3 length equals 15 residues. Germline V gene data show CDR1 as ENHRY and CDR2 as SYGVKD. CDR3 loop: CAISKDRNSNQPQHF.

This chain uses TRBV7-9 with TRBJ2-7; the TRBD1 assignment by TCRdb is unverifiable without DNA. CDR1 and CDR2 (germline): SEHNR, FQNEAQ (reference sequence). The CDR3 runs 15 residues. This chain's CDR3 is CASSDRDRGSYEQYF.

This chain uses TRBV10-3 with TRBJ1-1. This CDR3 contains 11 residues. Germline V gives CDR1 ENHRY, CDR2 SYGVKD. The CDR3 region is CAISGGGEAFF.

The chain joins TRBV12-3 or TRBV12-4 to TRBJ2-5. The length of the CDR3 is 14 residues. This CDR3 is CASSPSTTEPTQYF.

V is TRBV5-1 and J is TRBJ2-1; the TRBD1 assignment by TCRdb is unverifiable without DNA. CDR1 SGHRS and CDR2 YFSETQ come from the germline V gene. There are 16 residues in the CDR3. The CDR3 loop is CASSQNTGTGGGEQFF.

This chain links TRBV28 with TRBJ2-2; absent DNA, TCRdb's TRBD1 call cannot be checked. The CDR3 has 16 residues. Germline V CDR1 and CDR2: MDHEN, SYDVKM. The CDR3 loop is CASSFPQVKYTGELFF.